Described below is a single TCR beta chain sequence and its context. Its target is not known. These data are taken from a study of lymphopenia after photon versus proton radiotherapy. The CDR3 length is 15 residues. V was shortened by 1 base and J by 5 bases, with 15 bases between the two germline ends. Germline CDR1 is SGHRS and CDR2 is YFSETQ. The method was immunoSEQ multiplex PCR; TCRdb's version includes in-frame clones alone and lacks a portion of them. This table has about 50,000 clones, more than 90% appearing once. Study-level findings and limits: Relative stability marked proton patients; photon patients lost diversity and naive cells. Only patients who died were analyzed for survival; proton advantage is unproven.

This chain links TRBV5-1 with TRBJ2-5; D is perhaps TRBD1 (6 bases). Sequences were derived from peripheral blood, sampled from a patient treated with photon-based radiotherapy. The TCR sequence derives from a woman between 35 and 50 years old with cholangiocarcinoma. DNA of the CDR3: TGCGCCAGCAGCTTGTTCTTCTCGCAGGGGGAGACCCAGTACTTC. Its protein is CASSLFFSQGETQYF. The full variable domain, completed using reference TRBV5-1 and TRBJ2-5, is KAGVTQTPRYLIKTRGQQVTLSCSPISGHRSVSWYQQTPGQGLQFLFEYFSETQRNKGNFPGRFSGRQFSNSRSEMNVSTLELGDSALYLCASSLFFSQGETQYFGPGTRLLVL.